These 23 T cell receptor beta chains share one sample of origin, sequenced in a study of T cell clonality in common variable immunodeficiency (dated by TCRdb to 2015 to 2017). Library prep was done by the immunoSEQ multiplex PCR assay. Not all clones reach the TCRdb copy of this immuneACCESS table, which keeps in-frame sequences only. Checked studies attribute under half of the gap to unresolved V genes and leave the rest unexplained. The table gives tens of thousands of clones for this sample, with none occurring only once. 1.7% of the sample belongs to the ten largest clones. The sequencing sample was made of peripheral blood mononuclear cells. Source of these receptors: a person aged 18-69 years in good health.

This clone appeared many times. With the read ending 3 residues before the CDR3 end, the germline J gene is used to fill in that end. The chain carries TRBV20-1 and TRBJ1-6; TRBD1 matches 7 bases. With 3 bases clipped from V and 8 bases from J, the junction kept 19 bases outside the gene matches. The CDR3 spans 18 residues. In germline, CDR1 is DFQATT, CDR2 SNEGSKA (reference sequence). CDR3 DNA (partial): TGCAGTGCTAGGAGGAGACAGGGAAGAAGAGGGGATTATTCACCC. This codes for CSARRRQGRRGDYSP. The full-length CDR3 reads as CSARRRQGRRGDYSPLHF.

The table lists this clone with many counts. The CDR3 end is not reached by the read, which stops 3 residues before it; the germline J gene fills it in. V is TRBV2 and J is TRBJ2-7; 14 nucleotides align to TRBD2. This CDR3 is built from 16 residues. Per the germline V gene, CDR1 is SNHLY and CDR2 is FYNNEI. Trimming took 6 bases from V and 5 from J; bases not matched to a gene: 9. This CDR3 reads CASRQGTSGSLDEQYF. The sequenced part of the CDR3 DNA is TGTGCCAGCAGACAAGGGACTAGCGGGAGTTTGGACGAG.

In its sample, this clone was seen many times. The read ends 3 residues before the CDR3 terminus; that terminus is restored from the germline J gene. The gene calls are TRBV11-2 and TRBJ2-5; no definite D call. This CDR3 is 15 amino acids long. Germline CDR1 and CDR2: SGHAT and FQNNGV. Trimming shortened V by 1 base and J by 5 bases, and 14 bases separated the two germline ends. CDR3 DNA, as far as it was read: TGTGCCAGCAGCTTAGTGTCAGAAGGTGATGAGACC. This gives the protein CASSLVSEGDET. The full CDR3 is CASSLVSEGDETQYF.

This clone was detected ten times or more. The CDR3 is cut off 3 residues early in the read; its end comes from the germline J gene. This sequence joins TRBV2 and TRBJ2-7, with D unclear. The ends were cut back, 3 bases at V and 4 bases at J, with 13 bases in the middle. Germline values: CDR1 SNHLY, CDR2 FYNNEI. This CDR3 contains 14 residues. The CDR3 bases that were read are TGTGCCAGCAGTGACCCGGGTGTCGGATACGAG. Residues: CASSDPGVGYE. In full, the CDR3 reads CASSDPGVGYEQYF.

This clone appeared many times. The read halts 3 residues ahead of the CDR3 end, with the missing end drawn from the germline J gene. The chain joins TRBV2 to TRBJ2-1, with D perhaps TRBD2 (7 bases). Trimming took 6 bases from V and 4 from J, leaving 16 bases between them. The germline gives CDR1 SNHLY, CDR2 FYNNEI. CDR3 size: 15 residues. The sequenced part of the CDR3 DNA is TGTGCCAGCAGGGTTGGGGGGGCGATTTACAATGAG. This codes for CASRVGGAIYNE. The complete CDR3 protein is CASRVGGAIYNEQFF. Combining the CDR3 with reference TRBV2 and TRBJ2-1 gives the whole variable domain EPEVTQTPSHQVTQMGQEVILRCVPISNHLYFYWYRQILGQKVEFLVSFYNNEISEKSEIFDDQFSVERPDGSNFTLKIRSTKLEDSAMYFCASRVGGAIYNEQFFGPGTRLTVL.

This clone was counted many times. The read finishes 3 residues shy of the CDR3 end, and the germline J gene is used to complete it. The chain couples TRBV2 to TRBJ1-5; D gene ambiguous. The CDR3 extends over 16 amino acids. Trimming took 1 base from V and 5 from J, leaving 15 bases between them. Germline loops: CDR1 SNHLY, CDR2 FYNNEI. CDR3 region: CASSEGGRRQYQPQHF. CDR3 DNA, as far as it was read: TGTGCCAGCAGTGAAGGAGGTAGGAGACAATATCAGCCC.

This clone was counted ten times or more. The CDR3 end falls 3 residues outside the read, so it is completed with the germline J gene. The V gene is TRBV20-1, the J gene TRBJ2-1, with D possibly being TRBD1 (6 bases). Per germline, CDR1 DFQATT and CDR2 SNEGSKA (reference sequence). The CDR3 is made up of 14 amino acids. Trimming removed 3 bases at V and 4 bases at J, with 13 bases between. Incomplete CDR3 DNA: TGCAGTGCTAGCGAGGCAGGGGAATACAATGAG. It translates to CSASEAGEYNE. The full CDR3 protein is CSASEAGEYNEQFF.

This clone has a count of ten or more. The read terminates 3 residues before the CDR3 end, so the remaining end is supplied by the germline J gene. The chain is built from TRBV9 and TRBJ2-5; no firm D call. Germline V gene lookup returns CDR1 SGDLS and CDR2 YYNGEE. This CDR3 is built from 15 residues. Trimming stripped 0 bases from V and 0 bases from J, with 9 bases between. CDR3: CASSVGLQNQETQYF. The part of the CDR3 DNA that was read is TGTGCCAGCAGCGTAGGACTGCAGAACCAAGAGACC.

A remark on this clone: The read ends 3 residues shy of where the CDR3 ends; the end is completed using the germline J gene. V and J are TRBV19 and TRBJ2-1, with 7 bases fitting TRBD2. V lost 8 bases, J lost 5 bases, and 15 bases stayed unmatched. There are 16 residues in the CDR3. Germline V gene lookup returns CDR1 LNHDA and CDR2 SQIVND (reference sequence). The CDR3 loop reads CASSATSVLTHNEQFF. The CDR3 bases that were read are TGTGCCAGTTCAGCAACTAGCGTTCTTACCCACAATGAG.

This clone has ten or more counts. From the germline J gene comes the end of the CDR3, since the read stops 3 residues before it. The chain combines TRBV14 with TRBJ1-3; 9 bases are a match to TRBD1. V lost 0 bases, J lost 4 bases, and 16 bases stayed unmatched. The CDR3 length is 20 residues. CDR1 is SGHDN and CDR2 is FVKESK in the germline V gene. The CDR3 sequence is CASSQETEIRDRVKGNTIYF. CDR3 DNA (partial): TGTGCCAGCAGCCAAGAAACTGAAATCCGGGACAGGGTAAAAGGAAACACC.

A word on this clone: From the germline J gene comes the end of the CDR3, since the read stops 3 residues before it. The V call is TRBV5-4, the J call TRBJ2-7, with 7 bases that match TRBD2. Per germline, CDR1 SGHNT and CDR2 YYREEE (reference sequence). With 5 bases clipped from V and 2 bases from J, the junction kept 13 bases outside the gene matches. The CDR3 spans 16 residues. This CDR3 is CASSSTFSGPTYEQYF. The DNA read from the CDR3 is TGTGCCAGCAGTTCAACCTTTAGCGGGCCTACCTACGAG.

This clone showed up many times. The read ends 3 residues early relative to the CDR3; the germline J gene fills the gap. The chain recombines TRBV4-1 with TRBJ1-1; D is unclear. The CDR3 is 15 amino acids. V was shortened by 0 bases and J by 3 bases, with 11 bases between the two germline ends. The V gene's germline CDR1 is MGHRA and CDR2 YSYEKL. The CDR3 reads CASSQDVEGYTEAFF. The sequenced part of the CDR3 DNA is TGCGCCAGCAGCCAAGATGTGGAGGGCTACACTGAA.

This clone was seen at least ten times. The CDR3 goes on 3 residues after the read ends, and that part is filled in from the germline J gene. Distinct nucleotide sequences in the sample also encode this CDR3. V and J are TRBV7-6 and TRBJ2-2, with 11 nucleotides matching TRBD1. The ends lost 3 bases at V and 6 bases at J; junction bases unmatched: 3. CDR3 size: 15 residues. The germline V gene has CDR1 SGHVS and CDR2 FNYEAQ. CDR3 DNA, as far as it was read: TGTGCCAGCAGCTTGGGACAGGGGGGATCCGGGGAG. Protein sequence: CASSLGQGGSGE. The CDR3 in full is CASSLGQGGSGELFF.

This clone was seen repeatedly, ten times or more. The CDR3 end is not reached by the read, which stops 3 residues before it; the germline J gene fills it in. The sample holds other DNA sequences that translate to the same CDR3. The chain combines TRBV19 with TRBJ2-1; 12 bases agree with TRBD2. V shed 3 bases and J 3 bases; nucleotides not matched to a gene: 0. The CDR3 is 15 residues long. Germline CDR1 LNHDA, CDR2 SQIVND (reference sequence). Here the CDR3 reads CASSMTSGSYNEQFF. The sequenced CDR3 bases are TGTGCCAGTAGTATGACTAGCGGGAGCTACAATGAG.

Incomplete CDR3 DNA: TGTGCCAGCAGCTTAGACGGGACAGGGGGCTACGAG. Its protein is CASSLDGTGGYE. The CDR3 in its entirety is CASSLDGTGGYEQYF. This sequence joins TRBV11-3 and TRBJ2-7; 11 bases fit TRBD1. The DNA ends 3 residues before the CDR3 does, and the rest of the CDR3 is filled in from the germline J gene. V lost 0 bases, J lost 3 bases, and 1 base stayed unmatched. There are 15 residues in the CDR3. Looked up from germline, CDR1 is SGHNT and CDR2 is YENEEA.

This clone has at least ten counts. The missing CDR3 end, 3 residues past where the read stops, is filled in from the germline J gene. The chain links TRBV7-9 to TRBJ2-7; weak D call: TRBD1 (7 bases). This CDR3 is 15 amino acids long. CDR1 is SEHNR and CDR2 is FQNEAQ in the germline V gene (reference sequence). Trimming cost V 2 bases and J 2 bases, with 13 bases left between them. CDR3 loop: CASSLTLRGAYEQYF. The sequenced CDR3 bases are TGTGCCAGCAGCTTAACCCTCAGGGGGGCCTACGAG.

Many counts were recorded for this clone. The missing CDR3 end, 3 residues past where the read stops, is filled in from the germline J gene. The chain uses TRBV4-1 and TRBJ2-7; 9 nucleotides match TRBD2. This CDR3 has 16 amino acids. Germline trimming cut 0 bases from V and 2 bases from J; bases unmatched to any gene: 5. CDR1 and CDR2 from the germline V gene are MGHRA and YSYEKL. CDR3 DNA (partial): TGCGCCAGCAGCCAAGAATTTAGCGGGAGTCCCTACGAG. Protein sequence: CASSQEFSGSPYE. The CDR3 in its entirety is CASSQEFSGSPYEQYF.

This clone was detected ten times or more. The observed sequence ends 3 residues before the CDR3 terminus, with the missing tail filled in from the germline J gene. This sequence joins TRBV7-6 and TRBJ1-3; 7 nucleotides agree with TRBD1. The J segment lost 2 bases and the V segment lost 3 bases, leaving 4 bases of the junction unmatched. Germline CDR1 SGHVS, CDR2 FNYEAQ. The CDR3 is 15 residues long. The sequenced part of the CDR3 DNA is TGTGCCAGCAGCTTGCTCCAGGGGGCTGGAAACACC. This translates into CASSLLQGAGNT. The entire CDR3 protein reads CASSLLQGAGNTIYF.

This clone was detected ten times or more. The read ends 3 residues early relative to the CDR3; the germline J gene fills the gap. The chain combines TRBV4-1 with TRBJ2-2; 7 bases are a match to TRBD2. Germline values: CDR1 MGHRA, CDR2 YSYEKL. This CDR3 comprises 17 residues. J was trimmed by 5 bases and V by 1 base; bases with no gene match: 10. The chain's CDR3 is CASSQGAGDEGTGELFF. The DNA read from the CDR3 is TGCGCCAGCAGCCAAGGGGCGGGGGACGAGGGGACCGGGGAG.

This clone was counted many times. The observed sequence ends 3 residues before the CDR3 terminus, with the missing tail filled in from the germline J gene. This chain connects TRBV19 to TRBJ2-3; maybe TRBD2 (6 bases). The V and J ends lost 3 bases and 6 bases respectively, with 25 bases between them. Germline V gives CDR1 LNHDA, CDR2 SQIVND (reference sequence). CDR3 length: 18 amino acids. The CDR3: CASSISGHTIGAVDTQYF. The covered CDR3 bases are TGTGCCAGTAGTATCAGCGGGCACACCATAGGGGCGGTGGATACG. The full variable domain, rest sourced from reference TRBV19 and TRBJ2-3, is DGGITQSPKYLFRKEGQNVTLSCEQNLNHDAMYWYRQDPGQGLRLIYYSQIVNDFQKGDIAEGYSVSREKKESFPLTVTSAQKNPTAFYLCASSISGHTIGAVDTQYFGPGTRLTVL.

This clone occurred many times. The part of the CDR3 DNA that was read is TGTGCCAGCAGCTTAGCCTTGTACAATGAG. This gives the protein CASSLALYNE. The entire CDR3 reads CASSLALYNEQFF. The V call is TRBV7-9, the J call TRBJ2-1, with D uncertain. Read sequence stops 3 residues before the CDR3 end, and the germline J gene provides the missing end. Looked up from germline, CDR1 is SEHNR and CDR2 is FQNEAQ (reference sequence). The CDR3 contains 13 residues. V lost 0 bases and J 4 bases, leaving 4 bases between the germline ends.

This clone was detected many times. With the read ending 3 residues before the CDR3 end, the germline J gene is used to fill in that end. The rearrangement joins TRBV4-1 to TRBJ2-5; D perhaps matches TRBD2 (6 bases). Trimming pared 1 base from V and 4 bases from J, leaving 10 bases between. CDR1 is MGHRA and CDR2 is YSYEKL in the germline V gene. This CDR3 comprises 14 residues. The CDR3 loop reads CASSQGQAGETQYF. The CDR3 bases that were read are TGCGCCAGCAGCCAAGGACAAGCGGGAGAGACC.

This clone occurred many times. The CDR3 goes on 3 residues after the read ends, and that part is filled in from the germline J gene. V usage is TRBV12-3 or TRBV12-4 and J usage is TRBJ2-7; D possibly corresponds to TRBD1 (6 bases). V lost 3 bases to trimming and J lost 2 bases, with 11 bases between them. The CDR3 has 14 residues. CDR3 in amino acids: CASSLTTGPYEQYF. The sequenced part of the CDR3 DNA is TGTGCCAGCAGTTTGACTACAGGGCCCTACGAG.